These 3 T cell receptor beta chains were all obtained from the same sample, sequenced in a study of blood T cell repertoires in COVID-19. Generated by immunoSEQ multiplex PCR, the TCRdb table keeps only in-frame clones and is missing some. The data show hundreds of thousands of clones, around nine tenths seen once. Sequencing used PBMCs or T cells enriched from blood (not recorded which). The receptors shown here come from a man aged 55-75 years who had recovered from COVID-19.

As to this clone: The sample has other DNA sequences that encode this CDR3 too. This chain links TRBV18 with TRBJ1-5; D not resolved. V shed 3 bases and J shed 3 bases, with 9 bases lying between them. CDR1 and CDR2 from the germline V gene are KGHSH and LQKENI. This CDR3 comprises 14 residues. The CDR3 here is CASSPSGDNQPQHF. Here the CDR3 DNA reads TGTGCCAGCTCACCCTCAGGTGACAATCAGCCCCAGCATTTT.

The genes are TRBV6-6 and TRBJ2-7; 8 nucleotides align to TRBD1. This CDR3 is 12 amino acids long. The V and J ends lost 10 bases and 2 bases, in that order; junction bases with no gene match: 4. Germline loops: CDR1 MNHNY, CDR2 SVGAGI (reference sequence). CDR3 protein: CATRQGTYEQYF. DNA of the CDR3: TGTGCCACCCGACAGGGGACCTACGAGCAGTACTTC.

The chain joins TRBV1 to TRBJ2-7; the table calls TRBD2, which could not be checked here. TRBV1 is termed a pseudogene. CDR3 length: 20 amino acids. The CDR3 loop is CTSSTLPGLATRQSSYEQYF. CDR3 bases: TGCACCAGCAGCACCCTCCCGGGACTAGCAACTAGACAGAGCTCCTACGAGCAGTACTTC.